Listed below are T cell receptor beta chains from one sample, sequenced in a study of tumor and adjacent non-tumor tissue in lung cancer. TCRdb passed the multiplex PCR reads through MiXCR, listing each CDR3 protein once. Found here are tens of thousands of distinct CDR3 sequences, approximately 79% of them singletons; the top ten hold roughly 14%. The sequencing sample was made of lung tumor tissue. These receptors were obtained from a woman between 45 and 60 years old with non-small cell lung cancer. CDR3s include the opening cysteine and the closing phenylalanine or tryptophan. A D gene is named only where the DNA matches it firmly. Expanded clones are given a class, and other clones once, few, many or no size at all.

v_gene	d_gene	j_gene	abundance	len	CDR3nt	CDR3aa
TRBV5-6	NA	TRBJ1-1	once	14	TGTGCCAGCAGCTTGCCGTTGTCCAGGCGGGCAGCTTTCTTT	CASSLPLSRRAAFF
TRBV10-2	TRBD2	TRBJ2-3	NA	16	TGTGCCAGCAATGAGAAGTCGGGACTAGCGGGAGCTACGCAGTATTTT	CASNEKSGLAGATQYF
TRBV4-1	NA	TRBJ1-1	NA	14	TGCGCCAGCAGCCAGACAACAGGGAGGACCGAAGCTCTCTTT	CASSQTTGRTEALF
TRBV30	TRBD1	TRBJ2-5	many	14	TGTGCCTGGAGTGTAGGGACAGGGATAGAGACCCAGTACTTC	CAWSVGTGIETQYF
TRBV11-1	NA	TRBJ2-3	NA	15	TGTGACAGCAGTTTCTCTGTGGGGTCTACAGATACGCAGTATTTT	CDSSFSVGSTDTQYF
TRBV28	NA	TRBJ2-5	NA	14	TGTGCCAGCTCTATCTCAGGGGAGGCGGAGACCCAGCACTTC	CASSISGEAETQHF
TRBV24-1	NA	TRBJ1-2	NA	14	TGTGTCACCAGTGATTCAGGGTACGACTATGGCAACACCTTC	CVTSDSGYDYGNTF
TRBV6-1	NA	TRBJ2-2	NA	14	TGTGCCATCACGCGGGACGGGCACACCGTGGAGCTGTTTTTT	CAITRDGHTVELFF
TRBV28	TRBD1	TRBJ2-7	NA	11	TGTTCCAGGACAGGGCTCAACGAGCAGTACTTC	CSRTGLNEQYF
TRBV20-1	TRBD1	TRBJ1-4	NA	12	TGCAGTGCTAGGCAGGGGGCCTTCACCCTGTGTTTT	CSARQGAFTLCF
TRBV20-1	NA	TRBJ1-3	NA	12	TGCAGTGTTCCGGGGGCAGGAACCACCGTATATTTT	CSVPGAGTTVYF
TRBV29-1	NA	TRBJ1-2	NA	12	TGCAGCGTCGATGACATCAAGTATGGCTACACTTTC	CSVDDIKYGYTF
TRBV6-2/TRBV6-3	TRBD1	TRBJ2-1	NA	15	TGTGTCAGCAGATCCGGGACAGGGGTTTTCGGTAAGCAGTTCTTC	CVSRSGTGVFGKQFF
TRBV7-2	TRBD1	TRBJ2-7	many	13	TGTGCCAGCAGCTTAGGGGACAGGGAGGAGCAGTACTTC	CASSLGDREEQYF
TRBV6-6	NA	TRBJ2-5	few	14	TGTGTCAGCAGTTACTCTGGCGGCCGAGAGACCCAGTACTTC	CVSSYSGGRETQYF
TRBV20-1	NA	TRBJ1-1	NA	12	TGCAGTACTAGTTACCCGGGAACTGAAGCTTTCTTT	CSTSYPGTEAFF
TRBV6-1	NA	TRBJ2-2	NA	16	TGTGCCAGCAGTCAAAGATCTACAGCGAACACTGGGGAGCTGCTTTTT	CASSQRSTANTGELLF
TRBV11-2	NA	TRBJ2-5	many	15	TGTGCCAGCAGCTTAGATCTGGGGGGCGGGGAGACCCAGTACTTC	CASSLDLGGGETQYF
TRBV28	NA	TRBJ2-7	NA	12	TGTGCCAGCAGCCCGAGCTCTTACGTGCAGTACTTC	CASSPSSYVQYF
TRBV20-1	TRBD1	TRBJ2-4	NA	17	TGCAGTGCTAGCGTCCCAGGGGGCGCGGGATTCGGAAACATTCAGTACTTC	CSASVPGGAGFGNIQYF
TRBV7-6	TRBD1	TRBJ1-1	NA	15	TGTGCCAGCAGCTTAGACACAGGGGAAGAGACTGAAACTTTCTTT	CASSLDTGEETETFF
TRBV11-2	NA	TRBJ2-2	large	14	TGTGCCAGCAGCAAAAACTGGGACACCGGGGAGCTGTTTTTT	CASSKNWDTGELFF
TRBV28	NA	TRBJ2-2	once	15	TGTGCCAGCAGTCCCCCAAACTGGGATACCGGGGAGCTGTTTTTT	CASSPPNWDTGELFF
TRBV4-2	TRBD1	TRBJ2-7	NA	15	TGTGCCAGCAGCTATGAACAGGGGGCTGGTTACGACCAGTACTTC	CASSYEQGAGYDQYF
TRBV12-3/TRBV12-4	NA	TRBJ2-7	NA	14	NA	CASSSSTGMVEQYF
TRBV20-1	NA	TRBJ2-1	NA	16	TGCAGTGGTAGAGATCTTTCGAGACAGGATTACAATGAGCAGTTCTTC	CSGRDLSRQDYNEQFF
TRBV20-1	NA	TRBJ1-1	NA	15	TGCAGTGCTAGGGGGTTAGAGGGGTCGGACATTGAAACTTTCTTT	CSARGLEGSDIETFF
TRBV20-1	TRBD2	TRBJ2-7	few	16	TGTAGTGTTAAGGGGACTAGCGGGAAGGAATCCTACGAGCAGTACTTC	CSVKGTSGKESYEQYF
TRBV28	NA	TRBJ1-5	NA	14	TGTGCCAGCAGTTTGCTCGCTGGCGGACAGCCCCTGCATTTT	CASSLLAGGQPLHF
TRBV6-2/TRBV6-3	NA	TRBJ2-6	once	15	TGTGTTAGCAGTTACTCGACCTCTGGGGCCAACGTCCTGACTTTC	CVSSYSTSGANVLTF
TRBV28	NA	TRBJ2-5	NA	17	TGTGCCAGCAGTTTCACCAGGGGAACAGGAGGACATGAGACACAGTACTTC	CASSFTRGTGGHETQYF
TRBV6-2/TRBV6-3	TRBD2	TRBJ2-2	NA	18	TGTGCCAGCAGTTACTCCTCGCAGGGACTAGTTAGCACCGAGGAGCTGTTTTTT	CASSYSSQGLVSTEELFF
TRBV28	NA	TRBJ2-1	NA	14	TGTGCCAGCAGTCTAGGGACAACCTACAATGAGCAGTTCTTC	CASSLGTTYNEQFF
TRBV20-1	TRBD1	TRBJ2-1	NA	15	TGCAATGCTAGATCGGGACAGGGCGGTTACAATAAGCAGTTCTTC	CNARSGQGGYNKQFF
TRBV10-3	NA	TRBJ2-7	NA	15	TGTGTCATCAGTGACTTAACGGAGGGAACCTACGAGCAGTACTTC	CVISDLTEGTYEQYF
TRBV7-9	NA	TRBJ1-6	once	15	TGTGCCAGCAGCTATATGACTGACTATAATTCACCCCTCCACTTT	CASSYMTDYNSPLHF
TRBV12-3/TRBV12-4	TRBD2	TRBJ2-7	NA	14	TGTGCCATCAGCCTGGGGACTAGCTTTTACGAGCAGTACTTC	CAISLGTSFYEQYF
TRBV29-1	NA	TRBJ2-7	once	14	TGTAGCGTTGCCATAAGGGACGAAGCCTACGAGCAGTATTTC	CSVAIRDEAYEQYF
TRBV11-2	TRBD1	TRBJ2-5	NA	13	TGTGCCAGCAGTCGTGACAGGGGGGAGACCCAGTATTTC	CASSRDRGETQYF
TRBV29-1	NA	TRBJ1-5	NA	13	TGCAGCGCGAGGTCCGGGAATAATCAGCCCCAGGATTTT	CSARSGNNQPQDF
TRBV5-4	TRBD2	TRBJ2-2	NA	17	TGTGCCAGCAGCTTTGGAGTTAGCGGTAGCGGGACCGGGGAGCTGTTTTTT	CASSFGVSGSGTGELFF
TRBV29-1	NA	TRBJ1-1	NA	12	TGCAGCGGCGATAGGGGGTTGGCTGAAGCTCTCTTT	CSGDRGLAEALF
TRBV6-5	NA	TRBJ1-5	NA	15	TGTGCCAGCAGGAGGACACCTCATAGCAATAAGCTCCAGCATTTT	CASRRTPHSNKLQHF
TRBV18	TRBD1	TRBJ1-1	NA	15	TGTGCCAGCTCAACAACCGGGACAGGGGTAACTGAAGCTTTCTTT	CASSTTGTGVTEAFF
TRBV6-1	NA	TRBJ1-5	NA	16	TGTGCCAGCAGTGTCCCAGTGATAGGGGTCAATCAGCCCCAGCATTTT	CASSVPVIGVNQPQHF
TRBV10-2	TRBD2	TRBJ2-7	many	15	TGCGCCAGCAGTGTACTAGCGGGAGGGTTCTACGAGCAGTACTTC	CASSVLAGGFYEQYF
TRBV20-1	TRBD2	TRBJ2-1	NA	15	TGCAGAGCTAGAGTCCTAGCGGGACCCTCCAATGAGCAGTTCTTC	CRARVLAGPSNEQFF
TRBV19	TRBD2	TRBJ2-1	NA	17	TGTATCAGTAGTATAATCTCCGGACTAGCGGACCACAATGAGCAGTTCTTC	CISSIISGLADHNEQFF
TRBV13	NA	TRBJ2-7	NA	13	TGTACCAGCAGTTTAAACAGGGCCTACGATCAGTACTTC	CTSSLNRAYDQYF
TRBV20-1	NA	TRBJ2-5	NA	13	TGCAATGCTAGACGGTGGGTCGGAGAGATCCAGTACTTC	CNARRWVGEIQYF
TRBV20-1	NA	TRBJ2-1	NA	14	TGCAGTGTTAGAGATCAACTGGAGGGGAATGAGCAGTTCTTC	CSVRDQLEGNEQFF
TRBV4-1	TRBD1	TRBJ1-5	NA	17	TGCGCCAGCAGGCAAGTTGGGACAGGCCCCGGCGGTCAGCCCCAGCATTTT	CASRQVGTGPGGQPQHF
TRBV5-1	TRBD2	TRBJ2-1	once	15	TGCGCCAGCAGGAAAGGACTAGCGGGGAACAATGAGCTGTTCTTC	CASRKGLAGNNELFF
TRBV6-6	NA	TRBJ1-5	NA	18	TGTGCCAGCAGTTACTCGAGGAGGGAACGATATAGCCATCAGCCCCAGCATTTT	CASSYSRRERYSHQPQHF
TRBV29-1	NA	TRBJ2-3	NA	12	TGCAGCGCCGGACTATCTACAGATACGCATTATTTT	CSAGLSTDTHYF